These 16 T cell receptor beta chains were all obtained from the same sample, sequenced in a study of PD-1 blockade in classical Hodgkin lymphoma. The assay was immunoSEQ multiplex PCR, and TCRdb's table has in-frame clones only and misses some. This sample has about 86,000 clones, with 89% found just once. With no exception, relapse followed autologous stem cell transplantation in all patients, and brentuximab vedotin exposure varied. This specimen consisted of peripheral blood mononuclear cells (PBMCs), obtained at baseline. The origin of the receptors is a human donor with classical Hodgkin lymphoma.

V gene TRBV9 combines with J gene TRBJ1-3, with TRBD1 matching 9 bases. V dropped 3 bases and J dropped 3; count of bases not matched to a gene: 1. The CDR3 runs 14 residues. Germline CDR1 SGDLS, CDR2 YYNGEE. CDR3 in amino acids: CASSGGQGGNTIYF. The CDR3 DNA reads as TGTGCCAGCAGCGGGGGACAGGGTGGAAACACCATATATTTT.

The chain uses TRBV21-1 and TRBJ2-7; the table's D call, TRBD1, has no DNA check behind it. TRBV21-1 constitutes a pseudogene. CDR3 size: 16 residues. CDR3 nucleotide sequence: TGTGCCAGCAGCAAACTAAGCCGGGACAGGTTCTACGAGCAGTACTTC. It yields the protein CASSKLSRDRFYEQYF.

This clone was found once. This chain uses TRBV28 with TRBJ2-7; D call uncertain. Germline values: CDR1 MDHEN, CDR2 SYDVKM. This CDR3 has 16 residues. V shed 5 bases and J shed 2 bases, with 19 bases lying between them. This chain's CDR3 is CASSPKGGSLPYEQYF. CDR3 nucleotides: TGTGCCAGCAGTCCCAAGGGTGGTAGCCTACCCTACGAGCAGTACTTC.

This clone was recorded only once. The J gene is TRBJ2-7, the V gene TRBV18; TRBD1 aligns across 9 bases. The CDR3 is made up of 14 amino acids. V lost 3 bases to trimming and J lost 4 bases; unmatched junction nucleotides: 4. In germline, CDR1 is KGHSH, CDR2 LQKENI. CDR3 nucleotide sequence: TGTGCCAGCTCACCCGGGACAGGGCAATACGAGCAGTACTTC. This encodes CASSPGTGQYEQYF.

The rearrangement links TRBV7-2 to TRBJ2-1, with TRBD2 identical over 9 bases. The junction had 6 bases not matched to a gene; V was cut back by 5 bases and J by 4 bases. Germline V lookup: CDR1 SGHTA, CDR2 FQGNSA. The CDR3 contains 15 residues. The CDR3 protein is CASSLSGSPYNEQFF. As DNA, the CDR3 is TGTGCCAGCAGCCTTAGCGGGAGCCCTTACAATGAGCAGTTCTTC.

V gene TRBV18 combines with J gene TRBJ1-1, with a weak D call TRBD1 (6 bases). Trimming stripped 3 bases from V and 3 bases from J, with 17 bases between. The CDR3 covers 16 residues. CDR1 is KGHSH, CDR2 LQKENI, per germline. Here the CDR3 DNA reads TGTGCCAGCTCACCTTCCACAGGGTACGGCTACACTGAAGCTTTCTTT. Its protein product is CASSPSTGYGYTEAFF.

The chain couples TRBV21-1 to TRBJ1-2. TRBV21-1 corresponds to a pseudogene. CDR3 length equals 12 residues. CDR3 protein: CAIQPYNYGYTF. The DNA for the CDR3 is TGTGCCATTCAGCCTTATAACTATGGCTACACCTTC.

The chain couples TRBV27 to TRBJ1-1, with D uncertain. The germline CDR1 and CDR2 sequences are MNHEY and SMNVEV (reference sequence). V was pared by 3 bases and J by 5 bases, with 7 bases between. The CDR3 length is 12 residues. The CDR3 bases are TGTGCCAGCAGTTTCTCAGGAACTGAAGCTTTCTTT. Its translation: CASSFSGTEAFF.

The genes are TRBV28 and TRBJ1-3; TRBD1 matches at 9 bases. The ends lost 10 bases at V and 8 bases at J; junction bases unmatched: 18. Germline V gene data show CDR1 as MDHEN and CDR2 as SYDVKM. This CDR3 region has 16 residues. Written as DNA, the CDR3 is TGTGCCACCCTTCGGTGGTCTCCGGGACAGGGAGACACCATATATTTT. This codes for CATLRWSPGQGDTIYF.

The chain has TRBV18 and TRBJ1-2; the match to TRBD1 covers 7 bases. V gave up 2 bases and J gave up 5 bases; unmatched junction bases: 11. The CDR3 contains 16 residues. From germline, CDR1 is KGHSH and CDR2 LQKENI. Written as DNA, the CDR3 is TGTGCCAGCTCACCATCGCTAGACAGGGCCGGATATGGCTACACCTTC. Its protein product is CASSPSLDRAGYGYTF.

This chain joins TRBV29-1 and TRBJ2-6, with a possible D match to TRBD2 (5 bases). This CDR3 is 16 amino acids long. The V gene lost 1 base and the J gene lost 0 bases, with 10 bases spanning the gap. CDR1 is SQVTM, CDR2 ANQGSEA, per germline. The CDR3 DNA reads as TGCAGCGTTGAAGGTGCGGGTGGCTCTGGGGCCAACGTCCTGACTTTC. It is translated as CSVEGAGGSGANVLTF.

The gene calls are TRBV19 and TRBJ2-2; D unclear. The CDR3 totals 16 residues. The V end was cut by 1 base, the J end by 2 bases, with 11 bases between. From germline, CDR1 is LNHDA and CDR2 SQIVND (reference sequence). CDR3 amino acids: CASSIVYKGNTGELFF. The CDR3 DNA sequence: TGTGCCAGTAGTATAGTGTATAAGGGAAACACCGGGGAGCTGTTTTTT.

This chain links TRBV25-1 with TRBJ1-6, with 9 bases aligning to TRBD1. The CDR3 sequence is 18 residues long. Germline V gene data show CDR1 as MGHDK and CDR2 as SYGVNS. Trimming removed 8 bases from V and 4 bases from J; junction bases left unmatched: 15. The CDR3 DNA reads TGTGCCAGCCAAAGGTACGGACAGGGGACGGATTATAATTCACCCCTCCACTTT. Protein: CASQRYGQGTDYNSPLHF.

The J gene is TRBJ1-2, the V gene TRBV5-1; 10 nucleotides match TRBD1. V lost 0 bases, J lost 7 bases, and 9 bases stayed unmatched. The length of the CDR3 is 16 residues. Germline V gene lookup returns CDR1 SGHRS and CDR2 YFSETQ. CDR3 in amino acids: CASSLAVGTGVGGYTF. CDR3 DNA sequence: TGCGCCAGCAGCTTGGCGGTGGGGACAGGGGTAGGTGGCTACACCTTC.

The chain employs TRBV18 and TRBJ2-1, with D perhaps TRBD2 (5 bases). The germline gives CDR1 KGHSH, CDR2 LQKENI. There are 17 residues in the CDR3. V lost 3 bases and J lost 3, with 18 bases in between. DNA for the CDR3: TGTGCCAGCTCACCTATAAGAGCGGAAAGGGACTACAATGAGCAGTTCTTC. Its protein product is CASSPIRAERDYNEQFF.

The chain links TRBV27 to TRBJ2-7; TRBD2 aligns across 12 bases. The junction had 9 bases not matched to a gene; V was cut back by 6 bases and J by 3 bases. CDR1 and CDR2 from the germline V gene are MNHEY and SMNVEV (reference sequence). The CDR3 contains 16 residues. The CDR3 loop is CASSPPGLAGFYEQYF. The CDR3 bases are TGTGCCAGCAGCCCCCCCGGACTAGCGGGATTCTACGAGCAGTACTTC.